This T cell receptor beta chain is from a study of cytomegalovirus exposure and HLA in healthy donors. TCRdb's copy holds only in-frame clones and misses some; the assay was immunoSEQ multiplex PCR. In the table there are 330,000 or so clones, roughly 90% of which are singletons. Regarding this clone: The target antigen is unknown.

Study-wide findings and caveats: As confirmed in vitro, three CMV-associated chains were specific for CMV antigens. The tendency of first-cohort TCR clusters to co-occur in the 100 to 150 validation repertoires emerged from a later analysis. Cytomegalovirus association was assigned to about 150 TCR beta chains.

The V gene lost 7 bases and the J gene lost 1 base, with 13 bases spanning the gap. Per germline, CDR1 MDHEN and CDR2 SYDVKM. The length of the CDR3 is 14 residues. V usage is TRBV28 and J usage is TRBJ2-5; maybe TRBD2 (7 bases). This TCR derives from a woman aged 18-29 years in good health and CMV-seronegative. The sample comprised PBMCs. In DNA, the CDR3 is TGTGCCAGCAATGGGGGGGCCCCCCAAGAGACCCAGTACTTC. Translated: CASNGGAPQETQYF.